These 14 T cell receptor beta chains originate from one sample sequenced in a study of blood T cells in healthy people across ages. A second 7 to 11 cycle PCR used barcoded and J-beta primers. TCRdb re-called the 5' RACE reads with MiXCR, one entry per CDR3 protein. The table has 1 million to 1.2 million distinct CDR3 sequences, around two fifths seen once. Sequencing was carried out using blood. The source is a man aged 18 to 30 in good health.

The chain combines TRBV9 with TRBJ2-1, with D tentatively TRBD1 or TRBD2 (5 bases each). The CDR3 is 14 residues long. The germline gives CDR1 SGDLS, CDR2 YYNGEE. V dropped 1 base and J dropped 8 bases, with 13 bases sitting between them. CDR3: CASSVQGRVDEQFF. The CDR3 region has the DNA TGTGCCAGCAGCGTACAGGGACGAGTGGATGAGCAGTTCTTC.

This clonotype was found many times. V and J are TRBV5-1 and TRBJ2-5; no firm D call. Germline lookup yields CDR1 SGHRS and CDR2 YFSETQ. The V end was cut by 0 bases, the J end by 5 bases, with 5 bases between. There are 12 residues in the CDR3. In DNA, the CDR3 is TGCGCCAGCAGCTTGGATTGGGAGACCCAGTACTTC. Residues: CASSLDWETQYF.

This clonotype was seen only a few times. This rearrangement joins TRBV7-9 to TRBJ1-2; 8 nucleotides align to TRBD1. Germline CDR1 is SEHNR and CDR2 is FQNEAQ (reference sequence). This CDR3 comprises 17 residues. With V trimmed by 3 bases and J by 5 bases, 14 bases remained unmatched. The CDR3 sequence is CASSLEDREHFRYGYTF. CDR3 nucleotides: TGTGCCAGCAGCTTGGAGGACAGGGAACATTTCCGTTATGGCTACACCTTC.

This clonotype was counted ten times or more. V and J are TRBV20-1 and TRBJ2-1; 9 bases fit TRBD1. J gave up 3 bases and V 6 bases, and 9 bases lay outside the gene matches. This CDR3 region has 15 residues. Germline V gene sequence: CDR1 DFQATT, CDR2 SNEGSKA (reference sequence). The CDR3 sequence: CSANIRDRVYNEQFF. The CDR3 coding sequence is TGCAGTGCCAACATCCGGGACAGGGTCTACAATGAGCAGTTCTTC.

This clonotype was detected a few times. The gene calls are TRBV5-1 and TRBJ2-6; D possibly corresponds to TRBD1 (6 bases). V gave up 5 bases and J gave up 2 bases, with 17 bases separating them. This CDR3 spans 17 amino acids. Per germline, CDR1 SGHRS and CDR2 YFSETQ. CDR3 loop: CASRQGHEGAGANVLTF. The CDR3 coding sequence is TGCGCCAGCAGACAGGGACATGAAGGAGCTGGGGCCAACGTCCTGACTTTC.

V usage is TRBV27 and J usage is TRBJ2-1; 8 nucleotides match TRBD2. This CDR3 spans 15 amino acids. Germline V gene data show CDR1 as MNHEY and CDR2 as SMNVEV (reference sequence). The V and J ends lost 3 bases and 7 bases, in that order; junction bases with no gene match: 8. The CDR3, as DNA: TGTGCCAGCAGTTTCGGGGGGGCTATGGGTAATGAGCAGTTCTTC. Translation: CASSFGGAMGNEQFF.

A few counts support this clonotype. The chain has TRBV6-1 and TRBJ2-4, with D hard to call. V was trimmed by 9 bases and J by 13 bases, leaving 28 bases between them. Per germline, CDR1 MNHNS and CDR2 SASEGT. The CDR3 loop spans 15 amino acids. The CDR3 loop reads CASSPQPAGVNEQYF. The CDR3 DNA follows: TGTGCCAGTAGTCCGCAGCCCGCAGGCGTTAATGAGCAGTACTTC.

The gene calls are TRBV20-1 and TRBJ2-1; D is unresolved. CDR3 size: 15 residues. Trimming removed 1 base from V and 0 bases from J, with 10 bases in between. Looked up from germline, CDR1 is DFQATT and CDR2 is SNEGSKA (reference sequence). As DNA, the CDR3 is TGCAGTGCTAGAGGAAGACCCTACTCCTACAATGAGCAGTTCTTC. Translation gives CSARGRPYSYNEQFF.

This clonotype was counted only a few times. The chain links TRBV12-3 or TRBV12-4 to TRBJ2-1; tentative D call: TRBD2 (5 bases). Deletions cut 3 bases from V and 1 base from J, with 10 bases between. The CDR3 extends over 15 amino acids. The CDR3 loop is CASSFGPGSYNEQFF. The CDR3 nucleotides are TGTGCCAGCAGTTTCGGTCCGGGGTCCTACAATGAGCAGTTCTTC.

This clonotype was found a few times. J is TRBJ2-1 and V is TRBV7-2, with 8 positions matching TRBD1. The CDR3 is made up of 15 amino acids. Germline V gene sequence: CDR1 SGHTA, CDR2 FQGNSA. The junction had 11 bases not matched to a gene; V was cut back by 5 bases and J by 8 bases. CDR3 sequence reads: CASSPGQGLGDEQFF. CDR3 coding DNA: TGTGCCAGCAGCCCAGGACAGGGTTTGGGAGATGAGCAGTTCTTC.

This clonotype was seen more than once but under ten times. This chain connects TRBV20-1 to TRBJ1-1, with D uncertain. There are 14 residues in the CDR3. Trimming left V 2 bases short and J 1 base short, with 11 bases between. Germline-derived CDR1 and CDR2 are DFQATT and SNEGSKA (reference sequence). The CDR3 nucleotides read TGCAGTGCTAGAAGTGCCTCCTGGAACACTGAAGCTTTCTTT. Translating it yields CSARSASWNTEAFF.

The chain joins TRBV5-1 to TRBJ1-1, with 10 bases lining up with TRBD1. This CDR3 contains 15 residues. The germline gives CDR1 SGHRS, CDR2 YFSETQ. J lost 5 bases, V lost 4 bases, and 8 bases had no gene match. The CDR3 DNA follows: TGCGCCAGCAGCCCATGGACAGGGGGTCAGACTGAAGCTTTCTTT. It codes for CASSPWTGGQTEAFF.

V gene TRBV11-2 combines with J gene TRBJ2-7, with D possibly TRBD2 on 5 matching bases. The J call may be incorrect, as the DNA end agrees better with TRBJ2-5. This CDR3 has 14 amino acids. Germline CDR1 reads SGHAT; CDR2 reads FQNNGV. As DNA, the CDR3 is TGTGCCAGCAGCTTAGGGTTACAGCGGGAGACCCAGTACTTC. This translates into CASSLGLQRETQYF.

This clonotype occurred a few times. This rearrangement joins TRBV12-3 or TRBV12-4 to TRBJ2-2, with D maybe TRBD2 (5 bases). V dropped 7 bases and J dropped 3 bases, with 21 bases sitting between them. The CDR3 is made up of 17 amino acids. The CDR3 DNA reads as TGTGCCAGCACCCACGATCGATGGAGGCGAGACACCGGGGAGCTGTTTTTT. It encodes CASTHDRWRRDTGELFF.